Shown below are 29 T cell receptor beta chains from a single sample sequenced in a study of shared clonotypes between healthy human individuals. The table came from immunoSEQ multiplex PCR; TCRdb's copy has only in-frame clones and leaves some out. The profile shows some 2 million clones, approximately 94% of them singletons. Terminally differentiated effector memory CD45RA+ cells were left out of the naive CD8 fraction, which was CD45RO-negative and positively selected for CCR7. The sample taken for sequencing was naive CD8+ T cells sorted from blood. These receptor sequences come from a man between 18 and 35 years old in good health.

This clone was seen only once. The chain combines TRBV9 with TRBJ2-3; weak D call: TRBD2 (5 bases). The length of the CDR3 is 15 residues. With 0 bases removed from V and 2 bases from J, the gap between germline ends came to 10 bases. CDR1 is SGDLS, CDR2 YYNGEE, per germline. CDR3 sequence reads: CASSVGGLFTDTQYF. In DNA, the CDR3 is TGTGCCAGCAGCGTAGGAGGACTCTTCACAGATACGCAGTATTTT.

The rearrangement joins TRBV11-2 to TRBJ2-7, with TRBD2 as a possible D gene (7 bases). CDR3 length equals 15 residues. The germline V gene encodes CDR1 SGHAT and CDR2 FQNNGV. Between the trimmed V and J ends, which lost 1 base and 6 bases, there was a span of 16 bases. This chain's CDR3 is CASSLVGGLDREQYF. CDR3 DNA sequence: TGTGCCAGCAGCTTAGTCGGGGGGCTCGACCGCGAGCAGTACTTC. The full variable domain, rest sourced from reference TRBV11-2 and TRBJ2-7, is EAGVAQSPRYKIIEKRQSVAFWCNPISGHATLYWYQQILGQGPKLLIQFQNNGVVDDSQLPKDRFSAERLKGVDSTLKIQPAKLEDSAVYLCASSLVGGLDREQYFGPGTRLTVT.

The chain employs TRBV7-2 and TRBJ2-2; 15 positions agree with TRBD2. V shed 1 base and J 2 bases; nucleotides not matched to a gene: 2. Germline-derived CDR1 and CDR2 are SGHTA and FQGNSA. The CDR3 is made up of 18 amino acids. CDR3 region: CASSLGTSGRANTGELFF. The DNA for the CDR3 is TGTGCCAGCAGCTTAGGGACTAGCGGGAGGGCCAACACCGGGGAGCTGTTTTTT. Together with reference TRBV7-2 and TRBJ2-2, the CDR3 gives the full variable domain: GAGVSQSPSNKVTEKGKDVELRCDPISGHTALYWYRQSLGQGLEFLIYFQGNSAPDKSGLPSDRFSAERTGGSVSTLTIQRTQQEDSAVYLCASSLGTSGRANTGELFFGEGSRLTVL.

The CDR3 protein is CSVTGVSGNTEAFF. The DNA of the CDR3 is TGCAGCGTGACCGGGGTCTCGGGGAACACTGAAGCTTTCTTT. The chain employs TRBV29-1 and TRBJ1-1, with D unresolved. The CDR3 length is 14 residues. The V gene's germline CDR1 is SQVTM and CDR2 ANQGSEA. With 6 bases removed from V and 1 base from J, the gap between germline ends came to 15 bases.

The gene calls are TRBV9 and TRBJ1-4; D may be TRBD1 (5 bases). V lost 0 bases and J lost 3, with 9 bases in between. Germline lookup yields CDR1 SGDLS and CDR2 YYNGEE. The CDR3 length is 15 residues. CDR3 sequence (DNA): TGTGCCAGCAGCGTAGAGACAGCTCCTAATGAAAAACTGTTTTTT. Amino acids: CASSVETAPNEKLFF.

The rearrangement links TRBV6-1 to TRBJ2-7; D unresolved. Germline V lookup: CDR1 MNHNS, CDR2 SASEGT. The CDR3 sequence is 17 residues long. Between the trimmed V and J ends, which lost 1 base and 2 bases, there was a span of 18 bases. The CDR3 nucleotides are TGTGCCAGCAGTGAAGAGGAAGAGTCAGCTAAACCCTACGAGCAGTACTTC. As protein: CASSEEEESAKPYEQYF.

This clone was recorded once. V and J are TRBV4-1 and TRBJ2-1; 9 positions agree with TRBD2. V dropped 0 bases and J dropped 8; count of bases not matched to a gene: 5. The CDR3 sequence is 15 residues long. Germline V CDR1 and CDR2: MGHRA, YSYEKL. CDR3 in DNA: TGCGCCAGCAGCCAAGAGCGGGGGGGTTGGGATGAGCAGTTCTTC. Encoded protein: CASSQERGGWDEQFF.

This sequence joins TRBV10-2 and TRBJ2-2; D not certain. V was pared by 3 bases and J by 0 bases, with 8 bases between. CDR3 size: 15 residues. Germline V gene sequence: CDR1 WSHSY, CDR2 SAAADI. The CDR3 nucleotides are TGCGCCAGCAGTGAAGAGATCGCGAACACCGGGGAGCTGTTTTTT. This translates into CASSEEIANTGELFF.

This chain links TRBV19 with TRBJ2-1; 8 bases are shared with TRBD2. Germline trimming cut 10 bases from V and 6 bases from J; bases unmatched to any gene: 8. CDR3 length: 13 residues. The V gene's germline CDR1 is LNHDA and CDR2 SQIVND (reference sequence). CDR3 DNA: TGTGCCACTTGGGGGCGGGGGGCCAATGAGCAGTTCTTC. Translating it yields CATWGRGANEQFF.

The chain employs TRBV6-5 and TRBJ2-7; TRBD2 might be the D (6 bases). There are 16 residues in the CDR3. Germline V gene data show CDR1 as MNHEY and CDR2 as SVGAGI. Between the trimmed V and J ends, which lost 0 bases and 2 bases, there was a span of 14 bases. The CDR3 loop reads CASSYSAGTRAYEQYF. The CDR3, as DNA: TGTGCCAGCAGTTACTCGGCTGGGACTCGAGCCTACGAGCAGTACTTC.

This clone was recorded only once. This chain uses TRBV27 with TRBJ2-2, with 9 positions matching TRBD1. CDR3 length: 16 residues. Losses at the gene ends were 7 bases for V and 4 bases for J; bases not matched to a gene: 10. Germline assignment: CDR1 MNHEY and CDR2 SMNVEV (reference sequence). The CDR3 is CASNPTGGLATGELFF. DNA of the CDR3: TGTGCCAGCAACCCGACAGGGGGTCTCGCCACCGGGGAGCTGTTTTTT.

The chain combines TRBV4-3 with TRBJ2-7; the D gene is possibly TRBD1 (7 bases). Germline-derived CDR1 and CDR2 are LGHNA and YSLEER. V dropped 0 bases and J dropped 2 bases, with 11 bases sitting between them. There are 15 residues in the CDR3. CDR3 in amino acids: CASSQDRGRTYEQYF. DNA of the CDR3: TGCGCCAGCAGCCAAGACAGGGGGAGGACCTACGAGCAGTACTTC.

This chain joins TRBV9 and TRBJ2-3; 10 nucleotides line up with TRBD2. Looked up from germline, CDR1 is SGDLS and CDR2 is YYNGEE. Germline trimming cut 6 bases from V and 5 bases from J; bases unmatched to any gene: 12. The CDR3 sequence is 16 residues long. CDR3 DNA sequence: TGTGCCAGCATGGCTAGCGGGGGACTACCGGGAGATACGCAGTATTTT. Translating it yields CASMASGGLPGDTQYF.

This clone has only one observation. The rearrangement joins TRBV7-6 to TRBJ2-2; D ambiguous. Germline lookup yields CDR1 SGHVS and CDR2 FNYEAQ. The V end lost 2 bases, the J end lost 0 bases, and 7 bases lay between the germline ends. The CDR3 is 15 residues long. DNA of the CDR3: TGTGCCAGCAGCTTAAGAGTACCGAACACCGGGGAGCTGTTTTTT. This encodes CASSLRVPNTGELFF. Full variable domain (remainder filled in from reference TRBV7-6 and TRBJ2-2): GAGVSQSPRYKVTKRGQDVALRCDPISGHVSLYWYRQALGQGPEFLTYFNYEAQQDKSGLPNDRFSAERPEGSISTLTIQRTEQRDSAMYRCASSLRVPNTGELFFGEGSRLTVL.

This chain joins TRBV18 and TRBJ2-5; no reliable D call. This CDR3 region has 16 residues. Trimming shortened V by 2 bases and J by 4 bases, and 17 bases separated the two germline ends. The germline V gene has CDR1 KGHSH and CDR2 LQKENI. DNA of the CDR3: TGTGCCAGCTCACCAAGCGACGGCCAGCCGAGAGAGACCCAGTACTTC. This translates into CASSPSDGQPRETQYF.

V and J are TRBV15 and TRBJ1-1; the match to TRBD1 covers 10 bases. This CDR3 spans 14 amino acids. Germline CDR1 and CDR2: LNHNV and YYDKDF (reference sequence). V trimming: 3 bases; J trimming: 4 bases; junction bases outside the gene matches: 2. The CDR3 loop reads CATSRDRGSTEAFF. The DNA of the CDR3 is TGTGCCACCAGCAGGGACAGGGGGTCCACTGAAGCTTTCTTT.

V gene TRBV19 combines with J gene TRBJ1-6, with D perhaps matching TRBD1 (5 bases). This CDR3 is 15 amino acids long. Trimming took 2 bases from V and 7 from J, leaving 12 bases between them. The V gene's germline CDR1 is LNHDA and CDR2 SQIVND (reference sequence). In nucleotides, the CDR3 is TGTGCCAGTAGTATAATAGGGGCAGGGAATTCACCCCTCCACTTT. Its translation: CASSIIGAGNSPLHF.

This clone came up once. The sample contains more than one DNA sequence encoding this CDR3. The chain recombines TRBV2 with TRBJ2-2; 11 bases line up with TRBD2. Germline values: CDR1 SNHLY, CDR2 FYNNEI. The V segment lost 6 bases and the J segment 5 bases; nucleotides outside the gene matches: 5. The CDR3 has 15 amino acids. The CDR3 spells CASRLAGEGTGELFF. The CDR3, as DNA: TGTGCCAGCAGACTAGCGGGGGAGGGGACCGGGGAGCTGTTTTTT.

The rearrangement uses TRBV5-1 and TRBJ2-7; 9 nucleotides align to TRBD1. The J segment lost 5 bases and the V segment lost 1 base, leaving 7 bases of the junction unmatched. The CDR3 covers 15 residues. Germline CDR1 SGHRS, CDR2 YFSETQ. The DNA of the CDR3 is TGCGCCAGCAGCTTGTCCCGGGACAGGGACAACGAGCAGTACTTC. As protein: CASSLSRDRDNEQYF.

The chain uses TRBV29-1 and TRBJ1-2, with D perhaps matching TRBD1 (6 bases). Germline V CDR1 and CDR2: SQVTM, ANQGSEA. The V end was cut by 2 bases, the J end by 7 bases, with 20 bases between. There are 15 residues in the CDR3. The CDR3 reads CSVEKIGTLKGGYTF. CDR3 bases: TGCAGCGTTGAAAAGATAGGGACATTGAAGGGTGGCTACACCTTC.

The chain recombines TRBV6-6 with TRBJ2-7, with 7 bases matching TRBD2. Germline trimming cut 5 bases from V and 11 bases from J; bases unmatched to any gene: 12. Looked up from germline, CDR1 is MNHNY and CDR2 is SVGAGI (reference sequence). The CDR3 covers 13 residues. CDR3 nucleotides: TGTGCCAGCAGTAGCTCGGGACTACCTCTCGAGTACTTC. Translating it yields CASSSSGLPLEYF.

V usage is TRBV30 and J usage is TRBJ1-2; D might be TRBD1 (5 bases). The CDR3 totals 15 residues. In germline, CDR1 is GTSNPN, CDR2 SVGIG (reference sequence). V lost 5 bases and J lost 0, with 16 bases in between. The CDR3 spells CAWEEGSRTNYGYTF. The DNA of the CDR3 is TGTGCCTGGGAGGAGGGGAGTCGGACTAACTATGGCTACACCTTC.

This clone has only one observation. J is TRBJ1-1 and V is TRBV19; a weak D match, TRBD1 (5 bases). The germline V and J ends were trimmed by 0 bases and 8 bases, with 13 bases remaining between them. This CDR3 region has 14 residues. Germline CDR1 LNHDA, CDR2 SQIVND (reference sequence). This chain's CDR3 is CASSIDWTPGEAFF. CDR3 nucleotides: TGTGCCAGTAGTATAGATTGGACTCCAGGGGAAGCTTTCTTT. The full variable domain, completed using reference TRBV19 and TRBJ1-1, is DGGITQSPKYLFRKEGQNVTLSCEQNLNHDAMYWYRQDPGQGLRLIYYSQIVNDFQKGDIAEGYSVSREKKESFPLTVTSAQKNPTAFYLCASSIDWTPGEAFFGQGTRLTVV.

The chain has TRBV4-1 and TRBJ1-4, with D uncertain. This CDR3 region has 16 residues. Germline V gene sequence: CDR1 MGHRA, CDR2 YSYEKL. V lost 4 bases and J lost 1, with 13 bases in between. The CDR3 DNA reads as TGCGCCAGCAGCCGAAGTCCGGCAGGAACTAATGAAAAACTGTTTTTT. Its translation: CASSRSPAGTNEKLFF.

The chain employs TRBV27 and TRBJ1-6; 11 nucleotides match TRBD1. This CDR3 has 15 amino acids. V trimming: 4 bases; J trimming: 7 bases; junction bases outside the gene matches: 3. Germline loops: CDR1 MNHEY, CDR2 SMNVEV (reference sequence). The CDR3 nucleotides are TGTGCCAGCAGTTCCCGGACAGGGGGCAATTCACCCCTCCACTTT. Protein: CASSSRTGGNSPLHF.

The V gene is TRBV4-3, the J gene TRBJ2-5; 11 positions agree with TRBD2. The V segment lost 0 bases and the J segment 4 bases; nucleotides outside the gene matches: 7. Per the germline V gene, CDR1 is LGHNA and CDR2 is YSLEER. The CDR3 contains 17 residues. CDR3: CASSQELSLAGGETQYF. CDR3 nucleotide sequence: TGCGCCAGCAGCCAAGAACTTAGCCTAGCGGGAGGAGAGACCCAGTACTTC.

The rearrangement links TRBV10-3 to TRBJ2-3, with D perhaps matching TRBD1 (5 bases). With 6 bases removed from V and 4 bases from J, the gap between germline ends came to 11 bases. The CDR3 covers 13 residues. CDR1 and CDR2 from the germline V gene are ENHRY and SYGVKD. The CDR3 spells CAIRDDSADTQYF. In DNA, the CDR3 is TGTGCCATCAGGGACGACAGCGCAGATACGCAGTATTTT.

The V and J genes are TRBV2 and TRBJ1-4; D is unresolved. The CDR3 loop spans 15 amino acids. Trimming pared 7 bases from V and 4 bases from J, leaving 16 bases between. CDR1 and CDR2 from the germline V gene are SNHLY and FYNNEI. The CDR3 coding sequence is TGTGCCAGCATCAAAAGGTCGGCGATTAATGAAAAACTGTTTTTT. Its translation: CASIKRSAINEKLFF.

This clone was seen more than once but under ten times. This chain connects TRBV2 to TRBJ1-1; 8 nucleotides agree with TRBD1. The CDR3 consists of 14 residues. The trim removed 6 bases at V and 6 bases at J, leaving 9 bases unmatched. Germline V lookup: CDR1 SNHLY, CDR2 FYNNEI. The DNA for the CDR3 is TGTGCCAGCAGGGGCGACAGGGGTGAGGCTGAAGCTTTCTTT. Protein product: CASRGDRGEAEAFF.